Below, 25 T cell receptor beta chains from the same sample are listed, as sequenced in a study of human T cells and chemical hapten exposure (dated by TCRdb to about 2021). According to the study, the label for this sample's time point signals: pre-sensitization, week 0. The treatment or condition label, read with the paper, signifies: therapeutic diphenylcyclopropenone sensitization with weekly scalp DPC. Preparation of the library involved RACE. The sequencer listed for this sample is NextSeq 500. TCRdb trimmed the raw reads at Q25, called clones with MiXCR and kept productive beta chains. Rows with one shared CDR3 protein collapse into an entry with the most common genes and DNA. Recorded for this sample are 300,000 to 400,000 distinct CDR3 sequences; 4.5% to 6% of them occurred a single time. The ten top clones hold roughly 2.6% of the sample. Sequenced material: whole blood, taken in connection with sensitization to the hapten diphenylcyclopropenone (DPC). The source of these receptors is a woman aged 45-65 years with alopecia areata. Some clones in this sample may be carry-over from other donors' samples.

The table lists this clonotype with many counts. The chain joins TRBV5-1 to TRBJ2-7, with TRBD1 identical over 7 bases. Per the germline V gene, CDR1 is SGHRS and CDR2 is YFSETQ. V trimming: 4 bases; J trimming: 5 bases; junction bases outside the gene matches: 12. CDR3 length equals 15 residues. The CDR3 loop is CASSPGSGQPHEQYF. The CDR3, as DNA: TGCGCCAGCAGCCCAGGGTCGGGACAGCCCCACGAGCAGTACTTC.

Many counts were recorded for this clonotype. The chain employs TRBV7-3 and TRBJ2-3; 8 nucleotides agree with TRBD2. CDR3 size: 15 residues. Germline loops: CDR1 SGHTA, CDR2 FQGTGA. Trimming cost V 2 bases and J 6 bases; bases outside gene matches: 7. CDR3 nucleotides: TGTGCCAGCAGCTTATCGGGGGGGCCAAGTGATACGCAGTATTTT. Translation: CASSLSGGPSDTQYF. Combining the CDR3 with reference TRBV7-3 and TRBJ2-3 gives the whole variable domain GAGVSQTPSNKVTEKGKYVELRCDPISGHTALYWYRQSLGQGPEFLIYFQGTGAADDSGLPNDRFFAVRPEGSVSTLKIQRTERGDSAVYLCASSLSGGPSDTQYFGPGTRLTVL.

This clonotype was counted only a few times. The CDR3, as DNA: TGTGCCACCCGACGGGACAGTTATAGCAATCAGCCCCAGCATTTT. This translates into CATRRDSYSNQPQHF. The chain couples TRBV24-1 to TRBJ1-5; 7 nucleotides line up with TRBD1. With 9 bases clipped from V and 0 bases from J, the junction kept 7 bases outside the gene matches. This CDR3 has 15 residues. Germline lookup yields CDR1 KGHDR and CDR2 SFDVKD.

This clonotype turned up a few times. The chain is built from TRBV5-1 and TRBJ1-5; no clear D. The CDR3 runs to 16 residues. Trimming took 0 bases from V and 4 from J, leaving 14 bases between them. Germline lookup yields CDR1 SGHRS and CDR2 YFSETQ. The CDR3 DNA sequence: TGCGCCAGCAGCTTGGGCGAGGGCAGTGGAAATCAGCCCCAGCATTTT. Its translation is CASSLGEGSGNQPQHF.

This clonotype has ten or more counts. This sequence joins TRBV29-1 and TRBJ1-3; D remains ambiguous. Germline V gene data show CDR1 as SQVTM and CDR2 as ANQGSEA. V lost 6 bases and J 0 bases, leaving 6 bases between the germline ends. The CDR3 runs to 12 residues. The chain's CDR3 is CSVAYSGNTIYF. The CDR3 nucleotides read TGCAGCGTCGCATACTCTGGAAACACCATATATTTT. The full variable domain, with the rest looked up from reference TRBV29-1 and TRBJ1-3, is SAVISQKPSRDICQRGTSLTIQCQVDSQVTMMFWYRQQPGQSLTLIATANQGSEATYESGFVIDKFPISRPNLTFSTLTVSNMSPEDSSIYLCSVAYSGNTIYFGEGSWLTVV.

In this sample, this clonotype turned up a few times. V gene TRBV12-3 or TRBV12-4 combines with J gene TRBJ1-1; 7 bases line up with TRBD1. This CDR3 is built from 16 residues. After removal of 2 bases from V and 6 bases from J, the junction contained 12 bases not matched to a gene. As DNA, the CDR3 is TGTGCCAGCAGTTTAATGACAGGGCAGCTTAGGGCTGAAGCTTTCTTT. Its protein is CASSLMTGQLRAEAFF.

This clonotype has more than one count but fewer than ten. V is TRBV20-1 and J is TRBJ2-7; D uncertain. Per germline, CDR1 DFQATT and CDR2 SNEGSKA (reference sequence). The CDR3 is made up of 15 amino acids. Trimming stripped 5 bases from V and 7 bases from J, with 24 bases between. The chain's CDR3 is CSAPDLRSRYGEQYF. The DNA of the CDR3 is TGCAGTGCTCCGGATTTGCGGAGTCGATATGGGGAGCAGTACTTC.

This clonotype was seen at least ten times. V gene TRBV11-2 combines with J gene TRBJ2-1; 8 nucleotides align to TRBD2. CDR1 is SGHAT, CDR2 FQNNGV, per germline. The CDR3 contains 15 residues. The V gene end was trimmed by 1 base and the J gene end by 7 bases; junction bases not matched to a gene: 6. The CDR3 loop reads CASSLAPGGVNEQFF. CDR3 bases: TGTGCCAGCAGCTTAGCCCCGGGGGGGGTAAATGAGCAGTTCTTC.

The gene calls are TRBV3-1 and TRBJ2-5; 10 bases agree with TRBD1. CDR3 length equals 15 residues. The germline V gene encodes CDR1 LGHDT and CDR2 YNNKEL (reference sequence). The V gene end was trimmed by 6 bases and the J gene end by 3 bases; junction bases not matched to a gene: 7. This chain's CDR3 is CASSHRDRGKETQYF. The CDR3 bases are TGTGCCAGCAGTCACCGGGACAGGGGTAAAGAGACCCAGTACTTC.

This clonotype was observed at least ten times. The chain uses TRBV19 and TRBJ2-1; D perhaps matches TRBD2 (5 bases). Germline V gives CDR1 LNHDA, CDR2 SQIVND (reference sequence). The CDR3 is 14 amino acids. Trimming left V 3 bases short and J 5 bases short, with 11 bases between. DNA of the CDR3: TGTGCCAGTAGTATCGGTGGGAGCAACAATGAGCAGTTCTTC. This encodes CASSIGGSNNEQFF.

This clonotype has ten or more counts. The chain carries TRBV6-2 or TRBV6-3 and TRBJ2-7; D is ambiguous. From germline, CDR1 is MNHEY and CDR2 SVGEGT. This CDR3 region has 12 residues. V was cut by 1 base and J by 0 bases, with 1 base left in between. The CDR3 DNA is TGTGCCAGCAGTTACTACTCCTACGAGCAGTACTTC. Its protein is CASSYYSYEQYF.

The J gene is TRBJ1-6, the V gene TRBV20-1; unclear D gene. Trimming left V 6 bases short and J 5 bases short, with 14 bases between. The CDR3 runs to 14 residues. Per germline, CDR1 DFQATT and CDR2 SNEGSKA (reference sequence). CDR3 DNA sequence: TGCAGTGCGCCTCTTGAAAACCATAATTCACCCCTCCACTTT. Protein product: CSAPLENHNSPLHF.

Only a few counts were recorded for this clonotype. CDR3 loop: CASSQEGGSNTEAFF. The CDR3 DNA is TGCGCCAGCAGCCAGGAAGGGGGCTCGAACACTGAAGCTTTCTTT. V and J are TRBV4-3 and TRBJ1-1, with TRBD1 matching 7 bases. The CDR3 has 15 amino acids. The junction had 5 bases not matched to a gene; V was cut back by 3 bases and J by 1 base. Germline V gene sequence: CDR1 LGHNA, CDR2 YSLEER.

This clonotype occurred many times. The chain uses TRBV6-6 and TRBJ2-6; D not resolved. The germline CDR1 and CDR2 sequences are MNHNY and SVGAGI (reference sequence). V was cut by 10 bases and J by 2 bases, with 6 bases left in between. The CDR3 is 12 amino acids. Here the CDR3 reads CATRTGANVLTF. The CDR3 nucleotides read TGTGCCACCCGGACTGGGGCCAACGTCCTGACTTTC.

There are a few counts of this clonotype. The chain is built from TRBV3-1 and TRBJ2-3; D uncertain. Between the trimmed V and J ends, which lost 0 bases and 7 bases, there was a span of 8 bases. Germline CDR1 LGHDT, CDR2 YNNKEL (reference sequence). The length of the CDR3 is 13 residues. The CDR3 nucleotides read TGTGCCAGCAGCCAAGATAGGCTGAATACGCAGTATTTT. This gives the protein CASSQDRLNTQYF.

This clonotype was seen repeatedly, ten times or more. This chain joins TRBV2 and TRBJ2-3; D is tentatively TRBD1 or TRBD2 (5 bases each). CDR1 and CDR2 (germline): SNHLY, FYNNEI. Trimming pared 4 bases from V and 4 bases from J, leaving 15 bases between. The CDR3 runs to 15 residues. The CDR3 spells CASSVEGRVADTQYF. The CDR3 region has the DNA TGTGCCAGCAGTGTAGAGGGGCGCGTTGCAGATACGCAGTATTTT.

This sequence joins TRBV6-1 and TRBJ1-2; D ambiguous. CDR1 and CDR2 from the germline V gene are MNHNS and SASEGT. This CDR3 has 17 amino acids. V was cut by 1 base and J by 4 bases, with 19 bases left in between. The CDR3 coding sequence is TGTGCCAGCAGTGAAGTCTTCTCCGGATATGCTCCCTATGGCTACACCTTC. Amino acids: CASSEVFSGYAPYGYTF.

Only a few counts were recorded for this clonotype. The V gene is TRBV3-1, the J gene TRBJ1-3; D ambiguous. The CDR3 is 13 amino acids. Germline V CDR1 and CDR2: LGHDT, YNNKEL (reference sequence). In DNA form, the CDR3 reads TGTGCAGTCAGGTCGAGCTCTGGAAACACCATATATTTT. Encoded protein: CAVRSSSGNTIYF.

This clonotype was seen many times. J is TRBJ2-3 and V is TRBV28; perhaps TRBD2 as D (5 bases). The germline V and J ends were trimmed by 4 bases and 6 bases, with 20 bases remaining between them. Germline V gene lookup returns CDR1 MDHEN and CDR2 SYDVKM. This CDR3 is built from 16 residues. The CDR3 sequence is CASSSQQKGVGDTQYF. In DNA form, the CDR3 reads TGTGCCAGCAGTTCCCAGCAAAAGGGAGTGGGCGATACGCAGTATTTT.

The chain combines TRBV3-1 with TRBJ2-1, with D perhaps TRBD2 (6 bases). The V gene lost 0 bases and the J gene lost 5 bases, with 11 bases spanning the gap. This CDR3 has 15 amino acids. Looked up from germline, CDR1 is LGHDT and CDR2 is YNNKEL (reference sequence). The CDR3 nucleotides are TGTGCCAGCAGCCAAGACGGCGGGGTCCACAATGAGCAGTTCTTC. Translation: CASSQDGGVHNEQFF.

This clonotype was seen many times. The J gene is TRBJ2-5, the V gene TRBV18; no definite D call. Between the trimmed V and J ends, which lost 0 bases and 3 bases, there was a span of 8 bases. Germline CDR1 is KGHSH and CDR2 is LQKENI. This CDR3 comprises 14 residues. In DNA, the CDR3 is TGTGCCAGCTCACCACCGTCAGCCGAAGAGACCCAGTACTTC. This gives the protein CASSPPSAEETQYF.

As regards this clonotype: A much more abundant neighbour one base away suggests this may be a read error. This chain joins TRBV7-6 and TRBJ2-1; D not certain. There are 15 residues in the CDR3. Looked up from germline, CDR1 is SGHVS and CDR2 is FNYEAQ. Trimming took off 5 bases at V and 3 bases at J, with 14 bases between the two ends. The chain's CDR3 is CASSIEAVGYNEQFF. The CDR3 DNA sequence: TGTGCCAGCAGCATTGAGGCAGTGGGCTACAATGAGCAGTTCTTC.

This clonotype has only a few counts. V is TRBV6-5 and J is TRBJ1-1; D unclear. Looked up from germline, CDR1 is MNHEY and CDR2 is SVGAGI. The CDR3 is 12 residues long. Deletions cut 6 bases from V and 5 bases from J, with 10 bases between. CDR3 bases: TGTGCCAGCAGCTCCTCCACTACTGAAGCTTTCTTT. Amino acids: CASSSSTTEAFF.

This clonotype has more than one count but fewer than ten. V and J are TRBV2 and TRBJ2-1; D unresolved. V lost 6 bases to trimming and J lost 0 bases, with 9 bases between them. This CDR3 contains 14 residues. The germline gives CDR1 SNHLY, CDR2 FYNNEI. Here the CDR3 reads CASRPSYSYNEQFF. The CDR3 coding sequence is TGTGCCAGCAGGCCGAGCTACTCCTACAATGAGCAGTTCTTC.

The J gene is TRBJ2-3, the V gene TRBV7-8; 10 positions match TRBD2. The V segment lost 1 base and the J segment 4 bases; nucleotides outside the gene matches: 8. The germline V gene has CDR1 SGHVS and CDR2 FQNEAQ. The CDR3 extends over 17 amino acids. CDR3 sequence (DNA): TGTGCCAGCAGCTTAGGCGAAGCGGGGGGGCCGGCAGATACGCAGTATTTT. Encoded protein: CASSLGEAGGPADTQYF. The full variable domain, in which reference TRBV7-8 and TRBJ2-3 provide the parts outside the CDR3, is GAGVSQSPRYKVAKRGQDVALRCDPISGHVSLFWYQQALGQGPEFLTYFQNEAQLDKSGLPSDRFFAERPEGSVSTLKIQRTQQEDSAVYLCASSLGEAGGPADTQYFGPGTRLTVL.